A single sample gave rise to the 17 T cell receptor beta chains below, sequenced in a study of blood T cell repertoires in COVID-19. TCRdb keeps only in-frame clones here, not all; method: immunoSEQ multiplex PCR. The repertoire includes 300,000 to 350,000 clones, over 70% of them detected once, and less than 6.5% sits in the top ten. The sample was PBMCs or T cells enriched from blood (not recorded which). These receptors originate from a man aged 25-40 years who had recovered from COVID-19.

The chain is built from TRBV6-1 and TRBJ2-1; TRBD2 aligns across 11 bases. The CDR3 runs to 14 residues. CDR1 is MNHNS and CDR2 is SASEGT in the germline V gene. V lost 2 bases and J lost 12; bases outside the gene matches: 6. As DNA, the CDR3 is TGTGCCAGCAGTGAAATACTAGCGGGGGACGGGCAGTTCTTC. Translated: CASSEILAGDGQFF.

The V and J genes are TRBV5-1 and TRBJ2-5, with D maybe TRBD1 (6 bases). V was pared by 3 bases and J by 2 bases, with 14 bases between. The CDR3 loop spans 15 amino acids. The germline gives CDR1 SGHRS, CDR2 YFSETQ. The chain's CDR3 is CASSSTGTHQETQYF. CDR3 sequence (DNA): TGCGCCAGCAGCTCGACCGGGACACATCAAGAGACCCAGTACTTC.

This chain connects TRBV28 to TRBJ1-5; D gene unclear. The germline gives CDR1 MDHEN, CDR2 SYDVKM. Trimming cost V 3 bases and J 0 bases, with 6 bases left between them. This CDR3 region has 14 residues. For the CDR3, the DNA is TGTGCCAGCAGTTTTCCGTATAGCAATCAGCCCCAGCATTTT. The encoded protein is CASSFPYSNQPQHF.

The DNA for the CDR3 is TGTGCCAGTAGTATAGATTATCAGCGGGGGACCTACAATGAGCAGTTCTTC. Amino acids: CASSIDYQRGTYNEQFF. The chain joins TRBV19 to TRBJ2-1; TRBD2 matches 8 bases. This CDR3 has 17 residues. Trimming at V came to 0 bases and at J to 2 bases, leaving 6 bases not matched to a gene. Germline loops: CDR1 LNHDA, CDR2 SQIVND (reference sequence).

The chain is built from TRBV11-3 and TRBJ1-6; D possibly corresponds to TRBD1 (6 bases). Looked up from germline, CDR1 is SGHNT and CDR2 is YENEEA. This CDR3 has 15 amino acids. V gave up 8 bases and J gave up 0 bases, with 11 bases separating them. The CDR3 here is CASRTALSYNSPLHF. Written as DNA, the CDR3 is TGTGCCAGCCGGACAGCACTCTCCTATAATTCACCCCTCCACTTT.

The rearrangement joins TRBV5-1 to TRBJ1-6, with unresolved D. Germline-derived CDR1 and CDR2 are SGHRS and YFSETQ. This CDR3 contains 16 residues. Between the trimmed V and J ends, which lost 0 bases and 9 bases, there was a span of 16 bases. The CDR3 nucleotides are TGCGCCAGCAGCTTGGTTGGTGGGTCGGGAACTTCACCCCTCCACTTT. It encodes CASSLVGGSGTSPLHF.

This chain uses TRBV5-4 with TRBJ1-3, with D perhaps matching TRBD1 (6 bases). The ends were cut back, 5 bases at V and 4 bases at J, with 10 bases in the middle. Looked up from germline, CDR1 is SGHNT and CDR2 is YYREEE (reference sequence). This CDR3 has 13 residues. CDR3 sequence: CASSTGKGNTIYF. The CDR3 DNA reads TGTGCCAGCAGTACAGGGAAAGGAAACACCATATATTTT.

V is TRBV11-2 and J is TRBJ1-1; the match to TRBD1 covers 9 bases. This CDR3 contains 14 residues. Germline CDR1 and CDR2: SGHAT and FQNNGV. V lost 4 bases and J lost 5; bases outside the gene matches: 5. The CDR3 coding sequence is TGTGCCAGCAGCTCACGACAGGGGGGAACTGAAGCTTTCTTT. This sequence encodes CASSSRQGGTEAFF.

The chain recombines TRBV4-1 with TRBJ2-5, with 7 nucleotides matching TRBD2. Germline V gene data show CDR1 as MGHRA and CDR2 as YSYEKL. V shed 3 bases, J shed 1 base, and the junction held 8 bases outside the gene matches. The CDR3 totals 16 residues. The CDR3 bases are TGCGCCAGCAGCCAGTTAGGAGGGGAGGGCCAAGAGACCCAGTACTTC. Encoded protein: CASSQLGGEGQETQYF.

This clone was counted a single time. The rearrangement links TRBV7-2 to TRBJ1-1; 7 bases align to TRBD1. Per germline, CDR1 SGHTA and CDR2 FQGNSA. This CDR3 is built from 15 residues. The V and J ends lost 2 bases and 1 base, in that order; junction bases with no gene match: 4. The CDR3 protein is CASSLYRGQNTEAFF. CDR3 bases: TGTGCCAGCAGCTTATACAGGGGTCAGAACACTGAAGCTTTCTTT.

This clone was seen more than once but under ten times. The V and J genes are TRBV27 and TRBJ1-1, with 7 bases fitting TRBD1. From germline, CDR1 is MNHEY and CDR2 SMNVEV (reference sequence). This CDR3 spans 12 amino acids. Trimming at V came to 5 bases and at J to 10 bases, leaving 7 bases not matched to a gene. The CDR3 is CASSKNGQVAFF. The CDR3 DNA reads TGTGCCAGCAGTAAAAACGGACAGGTAGCTTTCTTT.

The chain carries TRBV4-1 and TRBJ2-7; 7 nucleotides agree with TRBD1. Germline CDR1 is MGHRA and CDR2 is YSYEKL. The CDR3 covers 14 residues. V dropped 5 bases and J dropped 3; count of bases not matched to a gene: 7. The CDR3 here is CASSFTTGLYEQYF. Here the CDR3 DNA reads TGCGCCAGCAGCTTCACGACAGGGCTCTACGAGCAGTACTTC.

This chain joins TRBV18 and TRBJ2-7, with 11 bases matching TRBD2. J was trimmed by 0 bases and V by 3 bases; bases with no gene match: 4. The CDR3 sequence is 16 residues long. Germline values: CDR1 KGHSH, CDR2 LQKENI. The CDR3 loop reads CASSPGTSGSSYEQYF. CDR3 nucleotide sequence: TGTGCCAGCTCACCCGGGACTAGCGGCTCCTCCTACGAGCAGTACTTC.

This clone was observed many times. The chain is built from TRBV7-9 and TRBJ2-5; D is undetermined. This CDR3 contains 18 residues. Trimming took 3 bases from V and 1 from J, leaving 21 bases between them. Looked up from germline, CDR1 is SEHNR and CDR2 is FQNEAQ (reference sequence). The CDR3 bases are TGTGCCAGCAGCTTTCGCAGCGAGCCCCGGTCCATCCAAGAGACCCAGTACTTC. It is translated as CASSFRSEPRSIQETQYF. The full variable domain, rest sourced from reference TRBV7-9 and TRBJ2-5, is DTGVSQNPRHKITKRGQNVTFRCDPISEHNRLYWYRQTLGQGPEFLTYFQNEAQLEKSRLLSDRFSAERPKGSFSTLEIQRTEQGDSAMYLCASSFRSEPRSIQETQYFGPGTRLLVL.

The chain carries TRBV27 and TRBJ2-3; 9 bases fit TRBD2. The V gene's germline CDR1 is MNHEY and CDR2 SMNVEV (reference sequence). The V gene end was trimmed by 10 bases and the J gene end by 0 bases; junction bases not matched to a gene: 14. This CDR3 contains 17 residues. Written as DNA, the CDR3 is TGTGCCACCCGCCCCCATCTAGCGGGGATTAGCACAGATACGCAGTATTTT. Protein product: CATRPHLAGISTDTQYF.

This chain joins TRBV10-3 and TRBJ2-1; 9 bases fit TRBD1. The CDR3 runs 15 residues. Germline lookup yields CDR1 ENHRY and CDR2 SYGVKD. J was trimmed by 8 bases and V by 3 bases; bases with no gene match: 8. CDR3 in amino acids: CAISDPGQGLDEQFF. In nucleotides, the CDR3 is TGTGCCATCAGTGACCCGGGACAGGGTCTTGATGAGCAGTTCTTC.

V is TRBV10-1 and J is TRBJ1-3; unclear D gene. In germline, CDR1 is WNHNN, CDR2 SYGVQD (reference sequence). V shed 2 bases and J shed 4 bases, with 15 bases lying between them. This CDR3 has 16 amino acids. The DNA of the CDR3 is TGCGCCAGCAGTGAGACTCGGGGATCGGCGGGAAACACCATATATTTT. Protein sequence: CASSETRGSAGNTIYF.